The 26 T cell receptor beta chains presented below share a single source sample, sequenced in a study of shared clonotypes between healthy human individuals. CD45RO-negative CD8 cells positively selected for CCR7 made up the naive population, which excluded terminally differentiated effector memory CD45RA+ cells. TCRdb keeps only in-frame clones here, not all; method: immunoSEQ multiplex PCR. The repertoire holds 550,000 to 750,000 clones, with about 91% as singletons. The sample taken for sequencing was naive CD8+ T cells sorted from blood. These receptors originate from a man aged 30 to 45 in good health.

J is TRBJ2-2 and V is TRBV12-5; the D is unclear. Germline-derived CDR1 and CDR2 are LGHNT and FRNRAP. V lost 0 bases and J lost 6, with 8 bases in between. The CDR3 loop spans 14 amino acids. The CDR3, as DNA: TGTGCTAGTGGTTTGGTACCAGTACCCGGGGAGCTGTTTTTT. Encoded protein: CASGLVPVPGELFF. Full variable domain (rest looked up from reference TRBV12-5 and TRBJ2-2): DARVTQTPRHKVTEMGQEVTMRCQPILGHNTVFWYRQTMMQGLELLAYFRNRAPLDDSGMPKDRFSAEMPDATLATLKIQPSEPRDSAVYFCASGLVPVPGELFFGEGSRLTVL.

The J gene is TRBJ2-7, the V gene TRBV27; maybe TRBD1 (6 bases). Per the germline V gene, CDR1 is MNHEY and CDR2 is SMNVEV (reference sequence). This CDR3 has 15 amino acids. V dropped 5 bases and J dropped 1 base, with 15 bases sitting between them. CDR3 sequence (DNA): TGTGCCAGCAGTCCGTCACCGGGACAATCCTACGAGCAGTACTTC. Protein: CASSPSPGQSYEQYF.

Here the CDR3 reads CASSTASGSYNEQFF. DNA for the CDR3: TGTGCCAGTAGTACTGCTAGCGGGAGCTACAATGAGCAGTTCTTC. V usage is TRBV19 and J usage is TRBJ2-1, with 10 bases aligning to TRBD2. The length of the CDR3 is 15 residues. Germline CDR1 is LNHDA and CDR2 is SQIVND (reference sequence). V lost 4 bases and J lost 3; bases outside the gene matches: 3.

This chain joins TRBV14 and TRBJ1-1, with TRBD1 matching 7 bases. V dropped 0 bases and J dropped 1; count of bases not matched to a gene: 5. CDR3 length: 16 residues. Per germline, CDR1 SGHDN and CDR2 FVKESK. The CDR3 sequence is CASSQEQGLTNTEAFF. CDR3 coding DNA: TGTGCCAGCAGCCAAGAACAGGGGCTCACGAACACTGAAGCTTTCTTT.

On this clone: Additional DNA sequences in this sample encode the identical CDR3. This chain links TRBV30 with TRBJ2-7; 7 bases map to TRBD1. With 2 bases clipped from V and 1 base from J, the junction kept 2 bases outside the gene matches. Germline assignment: CDR1 GTSNPN and CDR2 SVGIG (reference sequence). This CDR3 has 13 residues. The CDR3, as DNA: TGTGCCTGGAGTCCGGGACAGTCCTACGAGCAGTACTTC. Protein: CAWSPGQSYEQYF.

The chain is built from TRBV28 and TRBJ2-1, with 10 nucleotides matching TRBD2. The CDR3 covers 16 residues. V dropped 6 bases and J dropped 4; count of bases not matched to a gene: 9. In germline, CDR1 is MDHEN, CDR2 SYDVKM. The CDR3 here is CASRRRLAGQYNEQFF. As DNA, the CDR3 is TGTGCCAGCAGACGGAGACTAGCGGGCCAATACAATGAGCAGTTCTTC. The complete variable domain, with remaining parts taken from reference TRBV28 and TRBJ2-1, reads DVKVTQSSRYLVKRTGEKVFLECVQDMDHENMFWYRQDPGLGLRLIYFSYDVKMKEKGDIPEGYSVSREKKERFSLILESASTNQTSMYLCASRRRLAGQYNEQFFGPGTRLTVL.

This rearrangement joins TRBV11-2 to TRBJ2-2; the D is unclear. This CDR3 is 15 amino acids long. Per the germline V gene, CDR1 is SGHAT and CDR2 is FQNNGV. V was clipped by 1 base and J by 2 bases, with 8 bases between them. The CDR3 loop reads CASSLAVLNTGELFF. The CDR3 region has the DNA TGTGCCAGCAGCTTAGCAGTGCTAAACACCGGGGAGCTGTTTTTT.

The chain is built from TRBV5-1 and TRBJ2-1; D uncertain. Germline V gene data show CDR1 as SGHRS and CDR2 as YFSETQ. The CDR3 runs to 16 residues. V lost 2 bases and J lost 8, with 20 bases in between. The CDR3 DNA sequence: TGCGCCAGCAGCTTCAACTTTGGGATCCAAGTCGATGAGCAGTTCTTC. As protein: CASSFNFGIQVDEQFF.

The V and J genes are TRBV4-1 and TRBJ2-7; 7 positions agree with TRBD2. The CDR3 is made up of 17 amino acids. CDR1 and CDR2 (germline): MGHRA, YSYEKL. Unmatched junction bases numbered 14, after V lost 0 bases and J lost 6 bases. In DNA form, the CDR3 reads TGCGCCAGCAGCCAAGAGTATGGGCCAGTGACTAGCTCCGAGCAGTACTTC. Encoded protein: CASSQEYGPVTSSEQYF.

A single count supports this clone. V is TRBV27 and J is TRBJ2-2; D call uncertain. With 2 bases removed from V and 0 bases from J, the gap between germline ends came to 4 bases. The CDR3 is made up of 14 amino acids. Germline CDR1 is MNHEY and CDR2 is SMNVEV (reference sequence). The CDR3 DNA sequence: TGTGCCAGCAGTTTACGGGCGAACACCGGGGAGCTGTTTTTT. Translation gives CASSLRANTGELFF.

The V and J genes are TRBV10-3 and TRBJ1-1; D unresolved. The CDR3 consists of 11 residues. Trimming took off 3 bases at V and 5 bases at J, with 4 bases between the two ends. Germline lookup yields CDR1 ENHRY and CDR2 SYGVKD. The CDR3 sequence is CAISDRTEAFF. CDR3 nucleotides: TGTGCCATCAGTGACAGAACTGAAGCTTTCTTT.

This chain connects TRBV7-8 to TRBJ2-3; 9 bases line up with TRBD2. The CDR3 sequence is 17 residues long. V lost 0 bases, J lost 6 bases, and 10 bases stayed unmatched. Germline V gene lookup returns CDR1 SGHVS and CDR2 FQNEAQ. The CDR3: CASSLAASGDPLDTQYF. CDR3 bases: TGTGCCAGCAGCTTAGCGGCTAGCGGGGATCCCCTGGATACGCAGTATTTT.

The chain combines TRBV11-2 with TRBJ2-5, with no clear D. The CDR3 length is 15 residues. V was clipped by 5 bases and J by 1 base, with 14 bases between them. Per the germline V gene, CDR1 is SGHAT and CDR2 is FQNNGV. The CDR3 sequence: CASSPGRPSQETQYF. The CDR3 bases are TGTGCCAGCAGCCCTGGGCGGCCCTCCCAAGAGACCCAGTACTTC.

The chain links TRBV11-2 to TRBJ1-1; D is possibly TRBD1 (5 bases). With 2 bases removed from V and 5 bases from J, the gap between germline ends came to 24 bases. The CDR3 is 18 amino acids. Germline V gene sequence: CDR1 SGHAT, CDR2 FQNNGV. This CDR3 reads CASSLRSLLRGILTEAFF. CDR3 nucleotide sequence: TGTGCCAGCAGCTTAAGGTCTCTCCTGCGGGGGATTTTGACTGAAGCTTTCTTT.

The V call is TRBV4-1, the J call TRBJ2-3, with D unresolved. Per the germline V gene, CDR1 is MGHRA and CDR2 is YSYEKL. Trimming pared 4 bases from V and 0 bases from J, leaving 17 bases between. This CDR3 is built from 17 residues. The CDR3 sequence is CASSPFIAEPSTDTQYF. The CDR3 DNA is TGCGCCAGCAGCCCTTTCATAGCCGAGCCTAGCACAGATACGCAGTATTTT.

The chain joins TRBV7-9 to TRBJ2-1; 10 nucleotides match TRBD2. In germline, CDR1 is SEHNR, CDR2 FQNEAQ (reference sequence). The CDR3 loop spans 14 amino acids. J was trimmed by 11 bases and V by 5 bases; bases with no gene match: 9. CDR3 sequence: CASSIETSGPQQFF. The CDR3 coding sequence is TGTGCCAGCAGCATCGAGACTAGCGGGCCTCAGCAGTTCTTC.

V usage is TRBV4-1 and J usage is TRBJ2-3; D assignment may be TRBD1 or TRBD2 (5 bases each). Germline CDR1 and CDR2: MGHRA and YSYEKL. V lost 5 bases, J lost 4 bases, and 19 bases lay in between. The CDR3 is 16 amino acids. Here the CDR3 DNA reads TGCGCCAGCAGCTTAAGGAGGTCGGGGCGACCAGATACGCAGTATTTT. Residues: CASSLRRSGRPDTQYF.

V and J are TRBV5-5 and TRBJ2-5; 9 bases agree with TRBD2. V dropped 3 bases and J dropped 1; count of bases not matched to a gene: 7. The V gene's germline CDR1 is SGHKS and CDR2 YYEKEE (reference sequence). The CDR3 totals 16 residues. The CDR3 sequence is CASSSSGRRSQETQYF. The CDR3 DNA follows: TGTGCCAGCAGCTCCAGCGGGAGGCGTTCCCAAGAGACCCAGTACTTC. The variable domain in full, completed from reference TRBV5-5 and TRBJ2-5, reads DAGVTQSPTHLIKTRGQQVTLRCSPISGHKSVSWYQQVLGQGPQFIFQYYEKEERGRGNFPDRFSARQFPNYSSELNVNALLLGDSALYLCASSSSGRRSQETQYFGPGTRLLVL.

The genes are TRBV11-2 and TRBJ1-2; D is possibly TRBD1 (5 bases). The CDR3 spans 16 residues. Trimming pared 5 bases from V and 4 bases from J, leaving 20 bases between. Germline values: CDR1 SGHAT, CDR2 FQNNGV. In DNA form, the CDR3 reads TGTGCCAGCAGCACTGACGCAGGGCAATACCGCTATGGCTACACCTTC. Translating gives CASSTDAGQYRYGYTF. Using reference TRBV11-2 and TRBJ1-2 for the parts outside the CDR3, the full variable domain is EAGVAQSPRYKIIEKRQSVAFWCNPISGHATLYWYQQILGQGPKLLIQFQNNGVVDDSQLPKDRFSAERLKGVDSTLKIQPAKLEDSAVYLCASSTDAGQYRYGYTFGSGTRLTVV.

CDR3 loop: CASSQVGPSYEQYF. CDR3 in DNA: TGTGCCAGCAGCCAAGTTGGTCCATCCTACGAGCAGTACTTC. This sequence joins TRBV14 and TRBJ2-7; D not resolved. CDR1 and CDR2 from the germline V gene are SGHDN and FVKESK. CDR3 length: 14 amino acids. Trimming pared 1 base from V and 1 base from J, leaving 8 bases between.

Here the CDR3 reads CASSTGLAGGWAETQYF. The CDR3 region has the DNA TGTGCCAGCAGTACGGGACTAGCGGGAGGCTGGGCAGAGACCCAGTACTTC. V is TRBV27 and J is TRBJ2-5, with 15 positions matching TRBD2. The germline CDR1 and CDR2 sequences are MNHEY and SMNVEV (reference sequence). The CDR3 totals 17 residues. J gave up 4 bases and V 5 bases, and 8 bases lay outside the gene matches.

This clone was counted once. Here the CDR3 DNA reads TGTGCCAGCTCACCACCAACTGGATACCAAGAGACCCAGTACTTC. Its protein product is CASSPPTGYQETQYF. The chain joins TRBV18 to TRBJ2-5; no firm D call. CDR3 size: 15 residues. V lost 0 bases to trimming and J lost 0 bases, with 8 bases between them. CDR1 KGHSH and CDR2 LQKENI come from the germline V gene.

The chain employs TRBV30 and TRBJ2-1; no firm D call. The CDR3 covers 12 residues. Trimming stripped 0 bases from V and 9 bases from J, with 9 bases between. Germline V gene sequence: CDR1 GTSNPN, CDR2 SVGIG (reference sequence). The CDR3 protein is CAWSVRYGEQFF. CDR3 in DNA: TGTGCCTGGAGTGTACGCTACGGTGAGCAGTTCTTC. The entire variable domain, with the rest obtained from reference TRBV30 and TRBJ2-1, is as follows: SQTIHQWPATLVQPVGSPLSLECTVEGTSNPNLYWYRQAAGRGLQLLFYSVGIGQISSEVPQNLSASRPQDRQFILSSKKLLLSDSGFYLCAWSVRYGEQFFGPGTRLTVL.

This clone showed up just once. The rearrangement uses TRBV2 and TRBJ2-7; D perhaps matches TRBD1 (6 bases). Germline CDR1 is SNHLY and CDR2 is FYNNEI. CDR3 length: 14 amino acids. The V and J ends lost 3 bases and 3 bases respectively, with 12 bases between them. This chain's CDR3 is CASSDGQNHYEQYF. CDR3 sequence (DNA): TGTGCCAGCAGTGACGGACAGAACCACTACGAGCAGTACTTC.

With respect to this clone: This sample includes further DNA sequences coding for the same CDR3. V gene TRBV6-5 combines with J gene TRBJ2-1; D remains ambiguous. CDR1 MNHEY and CDR2 SVGAGI come from the germline V gene. This CDR3 spans 12 amino acids. The V gene lost 2 bases and the J gene lost 9 bases, with 8 bases spanning the gap. CDR3 nucleotides: TGTGCCAGCAGTTACATCCGTGGTGAGCAGTTCTTC. Its protein is CASSYIRGEQFF.

Points on this clone: This sample also contains other DNA sequences that code for the same CDR3. The chain couples TRBV5-4 to TRBJ2-2, with no clear D. V gave up 3 bases and J gave up 2 bases, with 8 bases separating them. Germline CDR1 and CDR2: SGHNT and YYREEE (reference sequence). CDR3 length: 14 amino acids. In nucleotides, the CDR3 is TGTGCCAGCAGCTACGACACTAACACCGGGGAGCTGTTTTTT. Translation gives CASSYDTNTGELFF.